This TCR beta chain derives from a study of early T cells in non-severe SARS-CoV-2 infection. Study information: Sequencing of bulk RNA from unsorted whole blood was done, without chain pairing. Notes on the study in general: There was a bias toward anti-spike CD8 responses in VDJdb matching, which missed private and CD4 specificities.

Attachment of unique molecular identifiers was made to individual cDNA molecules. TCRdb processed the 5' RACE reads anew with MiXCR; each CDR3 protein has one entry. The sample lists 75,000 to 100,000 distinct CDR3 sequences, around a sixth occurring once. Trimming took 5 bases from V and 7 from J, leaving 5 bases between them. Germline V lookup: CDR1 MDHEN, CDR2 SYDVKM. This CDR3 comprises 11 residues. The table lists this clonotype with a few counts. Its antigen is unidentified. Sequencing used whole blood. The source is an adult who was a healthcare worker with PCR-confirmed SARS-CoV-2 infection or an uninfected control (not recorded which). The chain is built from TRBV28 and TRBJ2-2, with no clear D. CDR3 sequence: CASSRVGELFF. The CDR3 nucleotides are TGTGCCAGCAGTAGAGTCGGGGAGCTGTTTTTT.